This entry lists 27 T cell receptor beta chains sequenced from one sample in a study of T cells in women clearing cervical HPV infection listed by TCRdb under 2018. Receptor amplification or capture employed the immunoSEQ multiplex PCR assay. In TCRdb, the immuneACCESS table is reduced to in-frame sequences with V and J assigned. These tables do not hold every clone; where another copy was compared, an unresolved V gene accounts for under half, and the others remain unexplained. The sample table on file contains 49,000 or so clones. The ten largest clones represent 35% to 45% of the sample. The sample comprised blood buffy coat. The receptors derive from a woman aged 18-70 years with a cervical HPV16 infection that either progressed to CIN3+ or cleared (not recorded which).

About this clone: The DNA ends 3 residues before the CDR3 does, and the rest of the CDR3 is filled in from the germline J gene. J is TRBJ2-3 and V is TRBV10-3; 7 nucleotides match TRBD2. CDR1 is ENHRY, CDR2 SYGVKD, per germline. The CDR3 length is 13 residues. V lost 7 bases and J lost 6; bases outside the gene matches: 7. CDR3 DNA, as far as it was read: TGTGCCATCATGCGGCGGGGGATGGATACG. Translation gives CAIMRRGMDT. The whole CDR3 is CAIMRRGMDTQYF.

For this clone: The read is 3 residues too short to cover the CDR3 end, so that end is filled in from the germline J gene. The chain recombines TRBV20-1 with TRBJ2-1; 7 bases map to TRBD2. Germline V lookup: CDR1 DFQATT, CDR2 SNEGSKA (reference sequence). J lost 4 bases, V lost 1 base, and 4 bases had no gene match. This CDR3 has 14 amino acids. The CDR3 sequence: CSARGWRGYNEQFF. The DNA read from the CDR3 is TGCAGTGCTAGAGGCTGGCGGGGGTACAATGAG.

Concerning this clone: The read comes to an end 3 residues before the CDR3 does, leaving the germline J gene to fill in the end. The chain has TRBV29-1 and TRBJ2-1, with D tentatively TRBD2 (5 bases). This CDR3 comprises 14 residues. Deletions cut 3 bases from V and 9 bases from J, with 18 bases between. CDR1 and CDR2 from the germline V gene are SQVTM and ANQGSEA. CDR3 sequence reads: CSVELATLVLEQFF. CDR3 bases read: TGCAGCGTTGAGCTAGCAACTTTGGTGCTTGAG.

As to this clone: The read finishes 3 residues shy of the CDR3 end, and the germline J gene is used to complete it. The V call is TRBV19, the J call TRBJ2-5; the D is unclear. Trimming pared 5 bases from V and 7 bases from J, leaving 17 bases between. The CDR3 contains 14 residues. Germline V gives CDR1 LNHDA, CDR2 SQIVND (reference sequence). CDR3 in amino acids: CASSSPGTKTTQYF. The CDR3 DNA, read in part, is TGTGCCAGTAGTTCGCCAGGAACCAAGACGACC.

Concerning this clone: The read gets to within 3 residues of the CDR3 end, and the germline J gene fills in the rest. The V and J genes are TRBV6-1 and TRBJ2-2; 10 bases match TRBD1. Germline CDR1 MNHNS, CDR2 SASEGT. The CDR3 sequence is 15 residues long. The CDR3 bases that were read are TGTGCCAGCAGTGGGACAGGGGGGGGAAATGAAAAG. It is translated as CASSGTGGGNEK. The CDR3 reads in full as CASSGTGGGNEKLFF.

Details on this clone: The CDR3 end lies 3 residues beyond the end of the read and is filled in from the germline J gene. This chain links TRBV5-1 with TRBJ2-1, with 8 nucleotides matching TRBD1. The CDR3 sequence is 16 residues long. Trimming took 4 bases from V and 8 from J; bases not matched to a gene: 14. Germline CDR1 is SGHRS and CDR2 is YFSETQ. The CDR3 DNA, read in part, is TGCGCCAGCAGCCGTACAGGGGGGTCCGAGGCGCATGAG. Amino acid sequence: CASSRTGGSEAHE. The whole CDR3 is CASSRTGGSEAHEQFF.

Regarding this clone: The read comes to an end 3 residues before the CDR3 does, leaving the germline J gene to fill in the end. V is TRBV5-1 and J is TRBJ1-1; the D gene is possibly TRBD1 (5 bases). The V and J ends lost 0 bases and 5 bases respectively, with 14 bases between them. The germline gives CDR1 SGHRS, CDR2 YFSETQ. The CDR3 spans 15 residues. CDR3 amino acids: CASSLAGGWETEAFF. CDR3 bases read: TGCGCCAGCAGCTTGGCGGGGGGTTGGGAAACTGAA.

Points on this clone: At one end the junction does not follow the germline gene, possibly because of a read error. The read falls 3 residues short of the CDR3 end, and the missing part is taken from the germline J gene. Other DNA sequences from this sample encode an identical CDR3 as well. The chain is built from TRBV2 and TRBJ1-3, with 7 bases fitting TRBD1. CDR1 SNHLY and CDR2 FYNNEI come from the germline V gene. This CDR3 spans 15 amino acids. CDR3 DNA, as far as it was read: TGTGCCAGCAGTAAGGGGACAGACTCTGGAAACACA. Amino acids: CASSKGTDSGNT. The full CDR3 sequence reads CASSKGTDSGNTIYF.

Note on this clone: The observed sequence ends 3 residues before the CDR3 terminus, with the missing tail filled in from the germline J gene. The chain joins TRBV5-1 to TRBJ2-1; 10 positions match TRBD1. This CDR3 contains 18 residues. Germline CDR1 SGHRS, CDR2 YFSETQ. After removal of 0 bases from V and 8 bases from J, the junction contained 14 bases not matched to a gene. The sequenced CDR3 bases are TGCGCCAGCAGCTTGGGACAGGGGGCCGAGTATTATTGGGATGAG. Translating gives CASSLGQGAEYYWDE. The full CDR3 is CASSLGQGAEYYWDEQFF. The whole variable domain, filled in from reference TRBV5-1 and TRBJ2-1, reads KAGVTQTPRYLIKTRGQQVTLSCSPISGHRSVSWYQQTPGQGLQFLFEYFSETQRNKGNFPGRFSGRQFSNSRSEMNVSTLELGDSALYLCASSLGQGAEYYWDEQFFGPGTRLTVL.

A remark on this clone: The missing CDR3 end, 3 residues past where the read stops, is filled in from the germline J gene. The V and J genes are TRBV19 and TRBJ2-1; D assignment may be TRBD1 or TRBD2 (5 bases each). Germline values: CDR1 LNHDA, CDR2 SQIVND (reference sequence). The CDR3 is 14 amino acids. The V end lost 5 bases, the J end lost 0 bases, and 8 bases lay between the germline ends. CDR3 residues: CASSSGSSYNEQFF. CDR3 bases read: TGTGCCAGTAGTTCAGGGAGCTCCTACAATGAG.

Concerning this clone: The CDR3 goes on 3 residues after the read ends, and that part is filled in from the germline J gene. The chain is built from TRBV4-1 and TRBJ1-2, with TRBD1 matching 10 bases. Per germline, CDR1 MGHRA and CDR2 YSYEKL. V shed 5 bases, J shed 4 bases, and the junction held 16 bases outside the gene matches. This CDR3 has 18 amino acids. This CDR3 is CASSKVLGTGVLGYGYTF. The sequenced part of the CDR3 DNA is TGCGCCAGCAGCAAAGTCCTCGGGACAGGGGTTTTGGGCTATGGC.

As to this clone: The read ends 3 residues shy of where the CDR3 ends; the end is completed using the germline J gene. The V call is TRBV29-1, the J call TRBJ1-4; TRBD1 matches 7 bases. Germline lookup yields CDR1 SQVTM and CDR2 ANQGSEA. The CDR3 is 17 amino acids. The ends lost 6 bases at V and 7 bases at J; junction bases unmatched: 20. The CDR3 sequence is CSVLDLTGPFRGEKLFF. The covered CDR3 bases are TGCAGCGTGCTAGACTTGACAGGGCCGTTCCGAGGTGAAAAA.

Regarding this clone: The read ends 3 residues before the CDR3 terminus; that terminus is restored from the germline J gene. This chain uses TRBV18 with TRBJ2-3; tentative D call: TRBD1 (6 bases). The germline V gene encodes CDR1 KGHSH and CDR2 LQKENI. The CDR3 totals 14 residues. CDR3 DNA, as far as it was read: TGTGCCAGCTCACCACGGGGCCTGAGGGGGACG. It is translated as CASSPRGLRGT. The full CDR3 sequence reads CASSPRGLRGTQYF.

As regards this clone: Read sequence stops 3 residues before the CDR3 end, and the germline J gene provides the missing end. The chain carries TRBV7-2 and TRBJ2-3; D not certain. Germline V gives CDR1 SGHTA, CDR2 FQGNSA. The CDR3 totals 15 residues. This chain's CDR3 is CASSRRLGLTETQYF. CDR3 DNA (partial): TGTGCCAGCAGCCGCCGTTTGGGCCTCACGGAGACG.

Comments on this clone: The read ends 3 residues before the CDR3 terminus; that terminus is restored from the germline J gene. J is TRBJ2-1 and V is TRBV12-3 or TRBV12-4, with a weak D call TRBD2 (6 bases). This CDR3 spans 15 amino acids. V was trimmed by 2 bases and J by 0 bases, leaving 8 bases between them. CDR3 region: CASSLLASSYNEQFF. CDR3 DNA, as far as it was read: TGTGCCAGCAGTTTACTAGCGTCCTCCTACAATGAG.

With respect to this clone: The read stops 3 residues short of the end of the CDR3; the missing end is completed from the germline J gene. The chain couples TRBV23-1 to TRBJ2-2; D not certain. TRBV23-1 is treated as an ORF (open reading frame) with a function not yet certain. The CDR3 sequence is 15 residues long. V lost 0 bases, J lost 3 bases, and 8 bases lay in between. The CDR3 loop is CASSQSPRDTGELFF. The sequenced part of the CDR3 DNA is TGCGCCAGCAGTCAATCGCCCCGGGACACCGGGGAG.

Of note for this clone: The CDR3 end is not reached by the read, which stops 3 residues before it; the germline J gene fills it in. Other DNA sequences in the sample encode the same CDR3. The J gene is TRBJ2-1, the V gene TRBV5-1; 7 bases agree with TRBD2. The CDR3 is 15 amino acids. CDR1 SGHRS and CDR2 YFSETQ come from the germline V gene. The V and J ends lost 3 bases and 4 bases, in that order; junction bases with no gene match: 7. CDR3 in amino acids: CASSSGLADYNEQFF. Partial CDR3 DNA: TGCGCCAGCAGCTCTGGGCTAGCGGATTACAATGAG.

With respect to this clone: The read is 3 residues too short to cover the CDR3 end, so that end is filled in from the germline J gene. The V and J genes are TRBV7-9 and TRBJ1-2; D unclear. The CDR3 covers 13 residues. CDR1 and CDR2 from the germline V gene are SEHNR and FQNEAQ (reference sequence). The covered CDR3 bases are TGTGCCAGCAGCTTATTAATCTCCTACGAC. This gives the protein CASSLLISYD. The whole CDR3 sequence reads CASSLLISYDYTF.

Of note for this clone: The read stops 3 residues short of the end of the CDR3; the missing end is completed from the germline J gene. V is TRBV29-1 and J is TRBJ1-2; D is unclear. The CDR3 consists of 16 residues. Trimming took 0 bases from V and 7 from J, leaving 21 bases between them. The germline CDR1 and CDR2 sequences are SQVTM and ANQGSEA. CDR3 amino acids: CSVEEIEGLVQGGYTF. CDR3 DNA, as far as it was read: TGCAGCGTTGAAGAGATCGAGGGCCTGGTTCAAGGTGGC.

As regards this clone: Coverage ceases 3 residues before the CDR3 finishes, and the germline J gene fills in the end. This chain connects TRBV18 to TRBJ1-1; D call uncertain. CDR3 size: 13 residues. Germline assignment: CDR1 KGHSH and CDR2 LQKENI. V was pared by 2 bases and J by 2 bases, with 6 bases between. The CDR3 sequence: CASSPGQNTEAFF. The DNA read from the CDR3 is TGTGCCAGCTCACCAGGGCAAAACACTGAA.

Notes on this clone: The read is 3 residues too short to cover the CDR3 end, so that end is filled in from the germline J gene. V is TRBV23-1 and J is TRBJ1-5, with a weak D call TRBD1 (5 bases). TRBV23-1 is an open reading frame, and its role is uncertain. V lost 3 bases and J 4 bases, leaving 13 bases between the germline ends. This CDR3 is built from 15 residues. CDR3 region: CASSHPGGVNQPQHF. The covered CDR3 bases are TGCGCCAGCAGTCACCCGGGGGGGGTAAATCAGCCC.

As to this clone: The read falls 3 residues short of the CDR3 end, and the missing part is taken from the germline J gene. The rearrangement links TRBV6-2 or TRBV6-3 to TRBJ2-7; TRBD2 aligns across 10 bases. Trimming cost V 7 bases and J 2 bases; bases outside gene matches: 8. CDR1 and CDR2 (germline): MNHEY, SVGEGT. The CDR3 spans 15 residues. Incomplete CDR3 DNA: TGTGCCAGCACCCCGGGCACTAGCGGGACCTACGAG. This sequence encodes CASTPGTSGTYE. The entire CDR3 protein reads CASTPGTSGTYEQYF.

Worth noting for this clone: The read is 3 residues too short to cover the CDR3 end, so that end is filled in from the germline J gene. This chain links TRBV7-2 with TRBJ2-1; D might be TRBD2 (5 bases). The ends were cut back, 1 base at V and 9 bases at J, with 16 bases in the middle. Germline-derived CDR1 and CDR2 are SGHTA and FQGNSA. This CDR3 spans 15 amino acids. Partial CDR3 DNA: TGTGCCAGCAGCTTAGGGGTCTCAGGCGGGTCTGAG. Its translation: CASSLGVSGGSE. The whole CDR3 protein reads CASSLGVSGGSEQFF.

In regard to this clone: Read data end 3 residues before the CDR3 end; the end is taken from the germline J gene. The chain recombines TRBV3-1 (or the pseudogene TRBV3-2) with TRBJ2-1; D is perhaps TRBD1 (5 bases). Germline CDR1 LGHDT, CDR2 YNNKEL (reference sequence). This CDR3 contains 16 residues. V shed 3 bases and J shed 7 bases, with 19 bases lying between them. Partial CDR3 DNA: TGTGCCAGCAGCCACGGGTCTTTGACAGATCGAAATGAG. Encoded protein: CASSHGSLTDRNE. In full, the CDR3 is CASSHGSLTDRNEQFF.

The part of the CDR3 DNA that was read is TGTGCCAGCAGTGAATTAGGGGTTAAAGAGACG. Protein: CASSELGVKET. The full CDR3 protein reads CASSELGVKETQYF. This chain connects TRBV6-1 to TRBJ2-3, with a weak D call TRBD1 (5 bases). The read ends 3 residues before the CDR3 terminus; that terminus is restored from the germline J gene. The CDR3 is made up of 14 amino acids. Looked up from germline, CDR1 is MNHNS and CDR2 is SASEGT.

Turning to this clone: The read ends 3 residues shy of where the CDR3 ends; the end is completed using the germline J gene. The rearrangement joins TRBV5-1 to TRBJ2-7; D is possibly TRBD1 (6 bases). V was pared by 0 bases and J by 4 bases, with 8 bases between. The CDR3 runs to 13 residues. Germline V CDR1 and CDR2: SGHRS, YFSETQ. The chain's CDR3 is CASSLDRAYEQYF. The CDR3 DNA, read in part, is TGCGCCAGCAGCTTGGACAGGGCGTACGAG.

With respect to this clone: The read terminates 3 residues ahead of where the CDR3 ends, so the germline J gene completes it. The chain uses TRBV6-1 and TRBJ2-7, with TRBD1 matching over 9 bases. The CDR3 runs to 15 residues. Germline V gene sequence: CDR1 MNHNS, CDR2 SASEGT. V lost 0 bases and J lost 2; bases outside the gene matches: 2. The CDR3 bases that were read are TGTGCCAGCAGTGAAGCGACAGGGGGTACCTACGAG. Translating it yields CASSEATGGTYE. The full CDR3 sequence reads CASSEATGGTYEQYF.